One sample yielded the 6 T cell receptor beta chains listed below, sequenced in a study of cytomegalovirus exposure and HLA in healthy donors. Researchers ran the PCR with 60 Vbeta and 13 Jbeta primers. TCRdb keeps only in-frame clones here, not all; method: immunoSEQ multiplex PCR. The table lists 110,000 to 150,000 clones, approximately 80% of them singletons. Input material: PBMCs. These receptor sequences come from a woman aged 18-29 years in good health and CMV-seropositive.

The chain recombines TRBV4-1 with TRBJ1-1, with 8 bases matching TRBD1. With 3 bases clipped from V and 6 bases from J, the junction kept 9 bases outside the gene matches. CDR1 MGHRA and CDR2 YSYEKL come from the germline V gene. The CDR3 is made up of 15 amino acids. CDR3 nucleotides: TGCGCCAGCAGCCAGCTGGGACAGGCACGGGCTGAAGCTTTCTTT. Translation: CASSQLGQARAEAFF.

This clone was counted a single time. The rearrangement uses TRBV7-9 and TRBJ2-3, with 7 bases matching TRBD2. Germline V gene data show CDR1 as SEHNR and CDR2 as FQNEAQ (reference sequence). The length of the CDR3 is 15 residues. After removal of 3 bases from V and 2 bases from J, the junction contained 5 bases not matched to a gene. CDR3: CASSLASGDTDTQYF. CDR3 DNA: TGTGCCAGCAGCTTGGCAAGCGGGGACACAGATACGCAGTATTTT.

This rearrangement joins TRBV7-8 to TRBJ2-2; D is perhaps TRBD2 (6 bases). V was clipped by 5 bases and J by 7 bases, with 14 bases between them. The CDR3 loop spans 14 amino acids. The germline V gene has CDR1 SGHVS and CDR2 FQNEAQ. CDR3 sequence reads: CASSPLVGGGELFF. The CDR3 DNA sequence: TGTGCCAGCAGCCCACTAGTGGGGGGCGGGGAGCTGTTTTTT.

The V call is TRBV5-6, the J call TRBJ2-1, with 13 nucleotides matching TRBD2. The ends lost 1 base at V and 7 bases at J; junction bases unmatched: 5. CDR1 is SGHDT and CDR2 is YYEEEE in the germline V gene. This CDR3 region has 16 residues. CDR3 amino acids: CASSLFTSGGENEQFF. The CDR3 DNA reads as TGTGCCAGCAGCTTGTTTACTAGCGGGGGGGAAAATGAGCAGTTCTTC.

This chain joins TRBV7-9 and TRBJ1-1; D is undetermined. Germline V gives CDR1 SEHNR, CDR2 FQNEAQ (reference sequence). Trimming removed 4 bases at V and 1 base at J, with 7 bases between. The CDR3 covers 13 residues. The CDR3 sequence is CASSWEANTEAFF. The CDR3 coding sequence is TGTGCCAGCAGCTGGGAGGCGAACACTGAAGCTTTCTTT.

This sequence joins TRBV11-2 and TRBJ2-7; perhaps TRBD1 as D (6 bases). CDR1 is SGHAT, CDR2 FQNNGV, per germline. V shed 5 bases and J shed 0 bases, with 20 bases lying between them. The CDR3 covers 17 residues. CDR3 in amino acids: CASSPSNRALHSYEQYF. For the CDR3, the DNA is TGTGCCAGCAGCCCCTCAAACAGGGCTCTTCACTCCTACGAGCAGTACTTC.